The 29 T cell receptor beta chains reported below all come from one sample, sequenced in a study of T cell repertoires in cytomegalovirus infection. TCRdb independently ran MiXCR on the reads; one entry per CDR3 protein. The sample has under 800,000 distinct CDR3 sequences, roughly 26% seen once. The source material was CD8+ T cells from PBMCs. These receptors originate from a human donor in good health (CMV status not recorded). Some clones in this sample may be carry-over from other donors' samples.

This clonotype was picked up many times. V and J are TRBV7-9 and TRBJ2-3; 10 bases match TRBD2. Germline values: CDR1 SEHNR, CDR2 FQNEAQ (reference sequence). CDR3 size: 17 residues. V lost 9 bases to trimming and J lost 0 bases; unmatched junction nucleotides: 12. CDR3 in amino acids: CASSGLAGAQSTDTQYF. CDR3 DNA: TGTGCCAGTTCGGGTCTAGCGGGGGCCCAAAGCACAGATACGCAGTATTTT.

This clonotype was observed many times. CDR3 residues: CAISGSGSLNEQFF. Here the CDR3 DNA reads TGTGCCATCAGTGGTTCCGGGAGCCTGAATGAGCAGTTCTTC. V usage is TRBV10-3 and J usage is TRBJ2-1; TRBD2 is a possible D gene (6 bases). The CDR3 has 14 residues. The germline V gene has CDR1 ENHRY and CDR2 SYGVKD. The V end was cut by 4 bases, the J end by 7 bases, with 14 bases between.

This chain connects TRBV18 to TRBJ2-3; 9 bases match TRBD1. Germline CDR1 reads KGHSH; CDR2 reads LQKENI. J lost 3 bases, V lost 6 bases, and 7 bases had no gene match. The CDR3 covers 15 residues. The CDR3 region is CASSQQQGATDTQYF. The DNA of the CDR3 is TGTGCCAGCTCGCAACAACAGGGGGCTACAGATACGCAGTATTTT.

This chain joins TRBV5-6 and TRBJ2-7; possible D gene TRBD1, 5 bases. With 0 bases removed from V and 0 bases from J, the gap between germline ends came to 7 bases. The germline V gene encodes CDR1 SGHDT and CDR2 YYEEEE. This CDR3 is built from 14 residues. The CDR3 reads CASSLGQLSYEQYV. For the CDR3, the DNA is TGTGCCAGCAGCTTGGGACAGCTCTCCTACGAGCAGTACGTC.

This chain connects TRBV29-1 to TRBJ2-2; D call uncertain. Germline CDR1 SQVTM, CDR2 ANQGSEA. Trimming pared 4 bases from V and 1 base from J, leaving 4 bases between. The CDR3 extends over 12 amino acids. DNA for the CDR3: TGCAGCGTTGGACTGAACACCGGGGAGCTGTTTTTT. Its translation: CSVGLNTGELFF.

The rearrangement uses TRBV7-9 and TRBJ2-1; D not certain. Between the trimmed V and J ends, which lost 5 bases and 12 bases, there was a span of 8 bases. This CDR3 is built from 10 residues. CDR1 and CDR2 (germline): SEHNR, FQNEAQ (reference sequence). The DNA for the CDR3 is TGTGCCAGCAGCCAGCAAGCGCAGTTCTTC. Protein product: CASSQQAQFF.

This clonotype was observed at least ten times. CDR3 in DNA: TGTGCCAGCAGTTGGGGACTAGCGGGGAGGAACGAGCAGTACTTC. Its translation: CASSWGLAGRNEQYF. The genes are TRBV28 and TRBJ2-7; 13 bases map to TRBD2. The CDR3 covers 15 residues. The V segment lost 4 bases and the J segment 5 bases; nucleotides outside the gene matches: 5. Germline values: CDR1 MDHEN, CDR2 SYDVKM.

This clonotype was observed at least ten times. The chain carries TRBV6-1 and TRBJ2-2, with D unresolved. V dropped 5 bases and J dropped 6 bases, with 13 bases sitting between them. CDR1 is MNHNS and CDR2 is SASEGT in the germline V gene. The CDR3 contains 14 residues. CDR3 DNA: TGTGCCAGCAGTATCTTGGTTGTACCCGGGGAGCTGTTTTTT. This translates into CASSILVVPGELFF.

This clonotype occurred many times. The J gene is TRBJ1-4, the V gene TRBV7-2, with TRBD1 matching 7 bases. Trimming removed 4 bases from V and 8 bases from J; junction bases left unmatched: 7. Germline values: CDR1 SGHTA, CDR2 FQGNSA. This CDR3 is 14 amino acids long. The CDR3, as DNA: TGTGCCAGCAGCTCCCTCAGGGGGTTAGAAAAACTGTTTTTT. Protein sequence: CASSSLRGLEKLFF.

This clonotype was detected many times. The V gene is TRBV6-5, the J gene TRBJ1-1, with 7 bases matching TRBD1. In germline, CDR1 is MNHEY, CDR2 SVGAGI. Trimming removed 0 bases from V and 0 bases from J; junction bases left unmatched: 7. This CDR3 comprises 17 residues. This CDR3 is CASSYSAQGGMNTEAFF. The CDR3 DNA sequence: TGTGCCAGCAGTTACTCGGCTCAGGGGGGGATGAACACTGAAGCTTTCTTT.

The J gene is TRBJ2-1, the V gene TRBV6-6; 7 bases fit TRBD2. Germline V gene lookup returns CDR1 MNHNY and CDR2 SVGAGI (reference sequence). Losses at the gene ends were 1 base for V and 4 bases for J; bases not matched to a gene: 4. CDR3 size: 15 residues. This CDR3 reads CASSYYGGIYNEQFF. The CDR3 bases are TGTGCCAGCAGTTACTACGGGGGGATTTACAATGAGCAGTTCTTC.

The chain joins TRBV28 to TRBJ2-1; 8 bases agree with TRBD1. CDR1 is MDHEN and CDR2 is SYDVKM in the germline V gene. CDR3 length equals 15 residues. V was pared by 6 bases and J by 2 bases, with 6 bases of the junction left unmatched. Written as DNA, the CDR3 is TGTGCCAGCAGATACATACAGGGGGCCTACAATGAGCAGTTCTTC. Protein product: CASRYIQGAYNEQFF.

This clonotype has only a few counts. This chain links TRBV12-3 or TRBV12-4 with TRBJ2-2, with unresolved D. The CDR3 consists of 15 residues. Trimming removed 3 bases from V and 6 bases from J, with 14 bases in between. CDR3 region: CASSLGVSYAGELFF. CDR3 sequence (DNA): TGTGCCAGCAGTTTGGGTGTCAGCTACGCCGGGGAGCTGTTTTTT.

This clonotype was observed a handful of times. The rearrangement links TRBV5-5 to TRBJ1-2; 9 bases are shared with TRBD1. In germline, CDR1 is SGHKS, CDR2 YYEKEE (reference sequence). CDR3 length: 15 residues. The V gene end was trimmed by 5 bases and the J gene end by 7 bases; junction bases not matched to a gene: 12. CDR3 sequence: CASSYRTGDGRGYTF. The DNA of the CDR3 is TGTGCCAGCAGTTATCGGACAGGGGACGGGCGTGGCTACACCTTC. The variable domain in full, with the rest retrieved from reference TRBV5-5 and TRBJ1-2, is DAGVTQSPTHLIKTRGQQVTLRCSPISGHKSVSWYQQVLGQGPQFIFQYYEKEERGRGNFPDRFSARQFPNYSSELNVNALLLGDSALYLCASSYRTGDGRGYTFGSGTRLTVV.

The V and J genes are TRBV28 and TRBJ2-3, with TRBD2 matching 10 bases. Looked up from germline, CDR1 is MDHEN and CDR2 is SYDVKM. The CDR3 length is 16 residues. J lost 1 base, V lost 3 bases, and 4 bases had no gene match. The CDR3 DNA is TGTGCCAGCAGTTTCACCGGGACTAGCGGCACAGATACGCAGTATTTT. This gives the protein CASSFTGTSGTDTQYF.

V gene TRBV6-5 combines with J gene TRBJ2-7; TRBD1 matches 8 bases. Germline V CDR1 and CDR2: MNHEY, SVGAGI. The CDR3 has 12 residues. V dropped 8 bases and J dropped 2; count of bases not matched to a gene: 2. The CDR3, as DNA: TGTGCCAGCGGACAGGGAACCTACGAGCAGTACTTC. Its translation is CASGQGTYEQYF.

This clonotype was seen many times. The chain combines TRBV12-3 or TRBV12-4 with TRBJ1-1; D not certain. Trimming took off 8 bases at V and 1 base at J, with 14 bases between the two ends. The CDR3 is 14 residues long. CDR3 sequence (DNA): TGTGCCAGCTGTGGTCCGGGAAGGAACACTGAAGCTTTCTTT. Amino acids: CASCGPGRNTEAFF.

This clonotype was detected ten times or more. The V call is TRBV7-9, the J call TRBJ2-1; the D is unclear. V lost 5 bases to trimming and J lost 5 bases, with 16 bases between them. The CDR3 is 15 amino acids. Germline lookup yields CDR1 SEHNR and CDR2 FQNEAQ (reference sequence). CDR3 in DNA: TGTGCCAGCAGCCCCCTGGCCGACCCCGACAATGAGCAGTTCTTC. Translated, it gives CASSPLADPDNEQFF.

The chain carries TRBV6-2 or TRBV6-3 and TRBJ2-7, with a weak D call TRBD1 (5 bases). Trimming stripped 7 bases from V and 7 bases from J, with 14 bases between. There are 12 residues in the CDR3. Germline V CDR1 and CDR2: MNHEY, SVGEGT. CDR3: CASTDSPFEQYV. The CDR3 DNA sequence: TGTGCCAGCACAGACAGCCCTTTTGAGCAGTACGTC.

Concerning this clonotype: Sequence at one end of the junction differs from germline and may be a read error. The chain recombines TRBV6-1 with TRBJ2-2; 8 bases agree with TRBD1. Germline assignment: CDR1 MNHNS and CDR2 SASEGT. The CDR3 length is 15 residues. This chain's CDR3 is CASSATGAHTGELIF. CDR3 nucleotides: TGTGCCAGCAGTGCGACAGGGGCTCACACCGGGGAGCTGATTTTT.

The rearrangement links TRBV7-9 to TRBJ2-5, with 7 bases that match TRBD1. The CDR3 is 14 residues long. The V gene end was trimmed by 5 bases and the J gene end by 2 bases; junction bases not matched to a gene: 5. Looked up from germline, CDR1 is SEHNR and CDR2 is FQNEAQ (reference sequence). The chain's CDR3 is CASSDRERQETQYF. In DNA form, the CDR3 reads TGTGCCAGCAGCGACAGGGAACGGCAAGAGACCCAGTACTTC.

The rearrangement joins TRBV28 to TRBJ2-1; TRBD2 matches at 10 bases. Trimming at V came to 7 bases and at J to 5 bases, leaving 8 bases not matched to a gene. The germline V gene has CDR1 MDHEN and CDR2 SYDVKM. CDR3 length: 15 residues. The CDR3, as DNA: TGTGCCAGCACGGTCACTAGCGGGGTTCACAATGAGCAGTTCTTC. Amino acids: CASTVTSGVHNEQFF. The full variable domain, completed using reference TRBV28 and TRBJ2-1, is DVKVTQSSRYLVKRTGEKVFLECVQDMDHENMFWYRQDPGLGLRLIYFSYDVKMKEKGDIPEGYSVSREKKERFSLILESASTNQTSMYLCASTVTSGVHNEQFFGPGTRLTVL.

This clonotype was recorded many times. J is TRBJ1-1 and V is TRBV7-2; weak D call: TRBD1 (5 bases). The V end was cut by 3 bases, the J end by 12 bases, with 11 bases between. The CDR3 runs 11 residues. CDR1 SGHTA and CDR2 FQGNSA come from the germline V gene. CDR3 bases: TGTGCCAGCAGCTTTGGGGACCCTACTTTCTTT. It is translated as CASSFGDPTFF.

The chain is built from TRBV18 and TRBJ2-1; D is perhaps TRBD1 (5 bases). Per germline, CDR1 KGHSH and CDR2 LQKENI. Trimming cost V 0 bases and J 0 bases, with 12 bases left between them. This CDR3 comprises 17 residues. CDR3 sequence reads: CASSPPVDSSSYNEQFF. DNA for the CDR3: TGTGCCAGCTCACCACCGGTAGACAGTTCCTCCTACAATGAGCAGTTCTTC.

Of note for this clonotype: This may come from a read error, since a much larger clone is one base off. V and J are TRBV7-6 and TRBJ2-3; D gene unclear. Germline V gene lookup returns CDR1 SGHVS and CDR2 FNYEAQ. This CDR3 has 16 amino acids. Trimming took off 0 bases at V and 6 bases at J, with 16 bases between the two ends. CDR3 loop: CASSLALVGSPDTQYF. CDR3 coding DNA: TGTGCCAGCAGCTTAGCTCTAGTGGGATCACCCGATACGCAGTATTTT. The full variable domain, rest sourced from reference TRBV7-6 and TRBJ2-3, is GAGVSQSPRYKVTKRGQDVALRCDPISGHVSLYWYRQALGQGPEFLTYFNYEAQQDKSGLPNDRFSAERPEGSISTLTIQRTEQRDSAMYRCASSLALVGSPDTQYFGPGTRLTVL.

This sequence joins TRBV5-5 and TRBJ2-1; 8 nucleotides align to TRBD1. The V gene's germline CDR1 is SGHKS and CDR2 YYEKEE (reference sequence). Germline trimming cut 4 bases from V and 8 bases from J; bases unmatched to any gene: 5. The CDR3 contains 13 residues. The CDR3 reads CASSRDRPDEQFF. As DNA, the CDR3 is TGTGCCAGCAGCAGGGACAGGCCCGATGAGCAGTTCTTC.

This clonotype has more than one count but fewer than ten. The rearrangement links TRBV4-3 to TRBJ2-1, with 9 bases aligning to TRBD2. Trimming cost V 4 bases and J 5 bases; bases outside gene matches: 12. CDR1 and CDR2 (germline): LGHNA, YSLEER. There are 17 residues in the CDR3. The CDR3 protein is CASSLKPVSSGDNEQFF. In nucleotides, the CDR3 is TGCGCCAGCAGCCTCAAGCCGGTGTCTAGCGGGGACAATGAGCAGTTCTTC.

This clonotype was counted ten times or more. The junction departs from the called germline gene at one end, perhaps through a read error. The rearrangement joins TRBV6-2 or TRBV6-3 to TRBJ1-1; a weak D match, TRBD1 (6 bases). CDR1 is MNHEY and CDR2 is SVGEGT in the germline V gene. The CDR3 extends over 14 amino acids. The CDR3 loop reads CASKRPRQDTEAFF. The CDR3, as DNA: TGTGCCAGCAAGCGACCCCGACAGGACACAGAAGCTTTCTTT.

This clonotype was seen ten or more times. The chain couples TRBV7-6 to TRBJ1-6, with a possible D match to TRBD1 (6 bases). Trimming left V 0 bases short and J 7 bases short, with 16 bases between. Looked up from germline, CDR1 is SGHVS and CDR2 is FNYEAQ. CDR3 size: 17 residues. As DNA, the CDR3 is TGTGCCAGCAGCTTAGCGGCAGGCCTAGGGGGGAATTCACCCCTCCACTTT. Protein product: CASSLAAGLGGNSPLHF.